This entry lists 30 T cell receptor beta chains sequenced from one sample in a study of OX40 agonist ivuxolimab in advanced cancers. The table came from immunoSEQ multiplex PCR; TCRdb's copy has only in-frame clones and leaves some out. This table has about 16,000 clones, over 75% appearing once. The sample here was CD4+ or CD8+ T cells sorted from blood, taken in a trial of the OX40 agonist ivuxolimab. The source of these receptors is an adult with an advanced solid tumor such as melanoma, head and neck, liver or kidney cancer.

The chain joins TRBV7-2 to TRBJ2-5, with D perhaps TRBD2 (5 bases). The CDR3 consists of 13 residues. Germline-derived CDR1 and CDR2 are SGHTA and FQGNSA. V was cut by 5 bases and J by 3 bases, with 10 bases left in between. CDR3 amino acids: CASSRQAEETQYF. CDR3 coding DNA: TGTGCCAGCAGCAGGCAAGCGGAAGAGACCCAGTACTTC. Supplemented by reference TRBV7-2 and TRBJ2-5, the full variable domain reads GAGVSQSPSNKVTEKGKDVELRCDPISGHTALYWYRQSLGQGLEFLIYFQGNSAPDKSGLPSDRFSAERTGGSVSTLTIQRTQQEDSAVYLCASSRQAEETQYFGPGTRLLVL.

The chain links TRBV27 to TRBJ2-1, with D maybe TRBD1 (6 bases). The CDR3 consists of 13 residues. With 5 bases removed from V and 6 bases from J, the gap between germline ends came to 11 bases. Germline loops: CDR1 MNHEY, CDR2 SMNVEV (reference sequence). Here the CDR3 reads CASSHRVGNEQFF. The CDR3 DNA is TGTGCCAGCAGTCACAGGGTAGGCAATGAGCAGTTCTTC.

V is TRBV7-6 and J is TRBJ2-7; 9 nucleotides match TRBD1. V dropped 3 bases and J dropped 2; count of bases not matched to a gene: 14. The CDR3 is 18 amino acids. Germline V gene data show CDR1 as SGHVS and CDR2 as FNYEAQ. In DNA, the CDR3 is TGTGCCAGCAGCTTGCGCGGATCCGGGACAGGGAACCCCTACGAGCAGTACTTC. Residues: CASSLRGSGTGNPYEQYF.

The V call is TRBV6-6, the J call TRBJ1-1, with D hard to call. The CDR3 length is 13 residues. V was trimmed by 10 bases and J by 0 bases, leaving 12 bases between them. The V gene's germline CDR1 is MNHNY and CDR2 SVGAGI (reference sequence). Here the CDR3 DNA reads TGTGCCACCCGTGGGAGTATGAACACTGAAGCTTTCTTT. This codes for CATRGSMNTEAFF.

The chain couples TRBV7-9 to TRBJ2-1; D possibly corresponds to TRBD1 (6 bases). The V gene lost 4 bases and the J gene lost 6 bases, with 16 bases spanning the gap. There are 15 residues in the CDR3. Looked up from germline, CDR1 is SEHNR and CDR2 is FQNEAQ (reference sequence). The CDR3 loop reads CASSSVYGQFNEQFF. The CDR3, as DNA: TGTGCCAGCAGCTCTGTCTATGGACAGTTCAATGAGCAGTTCTTC.

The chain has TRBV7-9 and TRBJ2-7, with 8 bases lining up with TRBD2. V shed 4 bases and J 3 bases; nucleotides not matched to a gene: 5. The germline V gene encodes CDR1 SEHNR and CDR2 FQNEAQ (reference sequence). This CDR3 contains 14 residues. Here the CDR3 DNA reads TGTGCCAGCAGCTCCCCGGGACTAGGCTACGAGCAGTACTTC. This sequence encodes CASSSPGLGYEQYF.

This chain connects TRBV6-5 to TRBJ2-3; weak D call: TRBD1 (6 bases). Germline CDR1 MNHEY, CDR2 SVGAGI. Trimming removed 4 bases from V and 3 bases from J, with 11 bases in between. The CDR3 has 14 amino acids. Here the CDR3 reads CASSWTQGTDTQYF. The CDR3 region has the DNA TGTGCCAGCAGTTGGACCCAGGGGACAGATACGCAGTATTTT.

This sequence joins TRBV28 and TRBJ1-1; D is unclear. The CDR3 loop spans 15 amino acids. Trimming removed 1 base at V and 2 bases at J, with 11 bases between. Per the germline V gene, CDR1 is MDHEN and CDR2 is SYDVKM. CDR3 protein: CASSLFAGANTEAFF. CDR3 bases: TGTGCCAGCAGTTTATTCGCAGGAGCTAACACTGAAGCTTTCTTT.

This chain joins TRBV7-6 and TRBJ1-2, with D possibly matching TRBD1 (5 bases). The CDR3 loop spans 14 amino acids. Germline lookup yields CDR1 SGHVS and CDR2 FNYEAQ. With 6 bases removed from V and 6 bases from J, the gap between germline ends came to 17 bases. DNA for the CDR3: TGTGCCAGCAGAGTTTTAGGGGCCAATGATGGCTACACCTTC. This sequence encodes CASRVLGANDGYTF.

CDR3 sequence reads: CASSEWGSYSMNTEAFF. The DNA of the CDR3 is TGTGCCAGCAGTGAATGGGGCAGCTATTCCATGAACACTGAAGCTTTCTTT. This rearrangement joins TRBV25-1 to TRBJ1-1, with TRBD1 as a possible D gene (5 bases). CDR1 is MGHDK and CDR2 is SYGVNS in the germline V gene. This CDR3 comprises 17 residues. V lost 1 base, J lost 0 bases, and 15 bases lay in between. The full variable domain, its missing parts supplied by reference TRBV25-1 and TRBJ1-1, is EADIYQTPRYLVIGTGKKITLECSQTMGHDKMYWYQQDPGMELHLIHYSYGVNSTEKGDLSSESTVSRIRTEHFPLTLESARPSHTSQYLCASSEWGSYSMNTEAFFGQGTRLTVV.

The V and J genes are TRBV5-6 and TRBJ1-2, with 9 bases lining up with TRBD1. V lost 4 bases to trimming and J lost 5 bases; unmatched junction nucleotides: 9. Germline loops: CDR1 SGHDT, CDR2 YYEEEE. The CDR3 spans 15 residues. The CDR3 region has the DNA TGTGCCAGCAGCCTTTGGACAGGGGAAAGGTATGGCTACACCTTC. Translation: CASSLWTGERYGYTF.

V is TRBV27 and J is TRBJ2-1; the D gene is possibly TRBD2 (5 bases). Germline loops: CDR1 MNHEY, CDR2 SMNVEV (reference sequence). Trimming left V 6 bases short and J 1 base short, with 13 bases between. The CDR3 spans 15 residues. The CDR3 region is CASRLDSRSYNEQFF. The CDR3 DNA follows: TGTGCCAGCAGGCTGGACTCAAGGTCCTACAATGAGCAGTTCTTC.

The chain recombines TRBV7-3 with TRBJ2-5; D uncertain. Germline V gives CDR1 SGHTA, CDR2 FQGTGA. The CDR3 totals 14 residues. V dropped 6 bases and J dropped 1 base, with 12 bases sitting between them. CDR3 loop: CASRKTGFQETQYF. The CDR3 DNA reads TGTGCCAGCAGAAAAACTGGCTTCCAAGAGACCCAGTACTTC.

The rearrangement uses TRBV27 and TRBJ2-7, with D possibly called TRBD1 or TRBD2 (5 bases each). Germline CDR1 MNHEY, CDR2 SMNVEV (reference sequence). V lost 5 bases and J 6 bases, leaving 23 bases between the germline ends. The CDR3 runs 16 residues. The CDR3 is CASSPGPSEAGLEQYF. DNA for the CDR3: TGTGCCAGCAGTCCAGGGCCCTCGGAGGCTGGTCTCGAGCAGTACTTC.

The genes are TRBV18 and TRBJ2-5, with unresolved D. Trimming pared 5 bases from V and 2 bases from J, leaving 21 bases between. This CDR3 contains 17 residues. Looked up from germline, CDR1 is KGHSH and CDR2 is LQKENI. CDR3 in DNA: TGTGCCAGCTCAGCAAGCAACCTCGGGTACGAGCAAGAGACCCAGTACTTC. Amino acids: CASSASNLGYEQETQYF.

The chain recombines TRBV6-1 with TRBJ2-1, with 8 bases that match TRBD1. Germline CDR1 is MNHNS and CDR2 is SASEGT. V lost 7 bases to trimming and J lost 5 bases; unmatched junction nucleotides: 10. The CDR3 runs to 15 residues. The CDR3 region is CASKIPGQDHNEQFF. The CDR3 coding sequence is TGTGCCAGCAAAATACCGGGACAGGATCACAATGAGCAGTTCTTC.

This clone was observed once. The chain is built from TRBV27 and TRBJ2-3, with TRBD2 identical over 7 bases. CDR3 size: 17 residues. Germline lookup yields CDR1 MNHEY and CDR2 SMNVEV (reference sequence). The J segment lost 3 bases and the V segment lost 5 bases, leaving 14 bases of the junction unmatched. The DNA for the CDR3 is TGTGCCAGCAGTCCCCCCGTGGGGAGGGCCCCGACAGATACGCAGTATTTT. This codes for CASSPPVGRAPTDTQYF.

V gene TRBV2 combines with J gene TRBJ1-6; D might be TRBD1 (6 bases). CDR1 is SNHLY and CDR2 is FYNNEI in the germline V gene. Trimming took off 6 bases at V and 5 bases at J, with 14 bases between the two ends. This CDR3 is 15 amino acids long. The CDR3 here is CASRANRAHNSPLHF. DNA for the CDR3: TGTGCCAGCAGGGCAAACAGGGCCCATAATTCACCCCTCCACTTT.

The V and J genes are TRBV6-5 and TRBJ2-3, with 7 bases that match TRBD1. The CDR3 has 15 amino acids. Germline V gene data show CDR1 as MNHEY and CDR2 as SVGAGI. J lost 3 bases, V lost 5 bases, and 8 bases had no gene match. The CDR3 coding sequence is TGTGCCAGCAGTCCAACAGGGGCTAGGACAGATACGCAGTATTTT. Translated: CASSPTGARTDTQYF.

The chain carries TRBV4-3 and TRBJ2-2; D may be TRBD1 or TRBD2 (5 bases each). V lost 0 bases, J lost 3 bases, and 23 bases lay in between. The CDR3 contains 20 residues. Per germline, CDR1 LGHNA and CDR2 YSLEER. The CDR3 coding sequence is TGCGCCAGCAGCCAAGATTGGGGGACCGACCACCGAGGGGACACCGGGGAGCTGTTTTTT. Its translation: CASSQDWGTDHRGDTGELFF.

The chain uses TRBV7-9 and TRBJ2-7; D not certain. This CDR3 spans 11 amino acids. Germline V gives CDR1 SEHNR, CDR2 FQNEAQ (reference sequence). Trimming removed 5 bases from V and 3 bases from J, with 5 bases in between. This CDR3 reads CASSTHYEQYF. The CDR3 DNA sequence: TGTGCCAGCAGCACTCACTACGAGCAGTACTTC. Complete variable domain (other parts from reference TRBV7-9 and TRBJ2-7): DTGVSQNPRHKITKRGQNVTFRCDPISEHNRLYWYRQTLGQGPEFLTYFQNEAQLEKSRLLSDRFSAERPKGSFSTLEIQRTEQGDSAMYLCASSTHYEQYFGPGTRLTVT.

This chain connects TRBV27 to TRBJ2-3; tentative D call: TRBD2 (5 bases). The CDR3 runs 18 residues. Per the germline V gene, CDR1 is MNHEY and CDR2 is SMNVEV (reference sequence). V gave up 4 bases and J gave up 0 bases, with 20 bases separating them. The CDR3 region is CASSSPSLKAVSTDTQYF. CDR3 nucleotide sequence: TGTGCCAGCAGTTCTCCCAGCCTGAAAGCGGTTAGCACAGATACGCAGTATTTT.

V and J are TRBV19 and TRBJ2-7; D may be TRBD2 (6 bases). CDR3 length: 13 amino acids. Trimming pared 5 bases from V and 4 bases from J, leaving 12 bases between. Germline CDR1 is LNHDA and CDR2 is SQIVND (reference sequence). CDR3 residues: CASSPFGGYEQYF. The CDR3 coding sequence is TGTGCCAGTAGTCCCTTCGGGGGATACGAGCAGTACTTC.

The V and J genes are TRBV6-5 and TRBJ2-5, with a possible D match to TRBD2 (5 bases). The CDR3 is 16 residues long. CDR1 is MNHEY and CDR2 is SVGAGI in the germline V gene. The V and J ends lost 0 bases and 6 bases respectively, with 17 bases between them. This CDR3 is CASSYSNTLLGQTQYF. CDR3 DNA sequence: TGTGCCAGCAGTTACTCGAACACATTACTAGGTCAGACCCAGTACTTC.

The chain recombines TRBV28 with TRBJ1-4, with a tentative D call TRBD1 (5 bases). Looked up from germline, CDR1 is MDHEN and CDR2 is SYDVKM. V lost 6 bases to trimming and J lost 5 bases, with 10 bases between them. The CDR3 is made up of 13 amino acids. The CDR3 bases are TGTGCCAGCAGCCTGTGGGGCAATGAAAAACTGTTTTTT. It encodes CASSLWGNEKLFF.

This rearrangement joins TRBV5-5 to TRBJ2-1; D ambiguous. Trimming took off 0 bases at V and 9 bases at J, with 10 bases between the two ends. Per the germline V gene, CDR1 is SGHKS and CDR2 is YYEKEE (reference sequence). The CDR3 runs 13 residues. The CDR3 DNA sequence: TGTGCCAGCAGCTTGGGAGTCCTTAGTGAGCAGTTCTTC. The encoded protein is CASSLGVLSEQFF.

In DNA, the CDR3 is TGTGCCAAACCATCCGACAAAAGCGGGAGCTCCTACGAGCAGTACTTC. It encodes CAKPSDKSGSSYEQYF. This sequence joins TRBV27 and TRBJ2-7; 8 positions match TRBD2. After removal of 10 bases from V and 0 bases from J, the junction contained 14 bases not matched to a gene. Germline V CDR1 and CDR2: MNHEY, SMNVEV (reference sequence). The CDR3 is 16 residues long.

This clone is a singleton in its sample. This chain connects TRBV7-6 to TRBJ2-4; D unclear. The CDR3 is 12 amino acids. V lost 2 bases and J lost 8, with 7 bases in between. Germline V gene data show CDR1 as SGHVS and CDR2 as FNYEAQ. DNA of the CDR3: TGTGCCAGCAGCTTATCTGGGGACATTCAGTACTTC. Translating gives CASSLSGDIQYF.

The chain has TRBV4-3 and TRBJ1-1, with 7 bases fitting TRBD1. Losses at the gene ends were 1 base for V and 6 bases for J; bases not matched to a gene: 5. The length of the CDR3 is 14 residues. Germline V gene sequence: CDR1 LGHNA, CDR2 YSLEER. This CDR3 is CASSQVNRGAEAFF. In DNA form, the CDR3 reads TGCGCCAGCAGCCAAGTGAACAGGGGTGCTGAAGCTTTCTTT.

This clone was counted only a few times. The CDR3 loop reads CSAFEGGYNEQFF. CDR3 coding DNA: TGCAGCGCCTTCGAGGGAGGGTACAATGAGCAGTTCTTC. This sequence joins TRBV29-1 and TRBJ2-1, with 7 nucleotides matching TRBD2. Trimming at V came to 7 bases and at J to 4 bases, leaving 7 bases not matched to a gene. Germline values: CDR1 SQVTM, CDR2 ANQGSEA. CDR3 length: 13 residues.